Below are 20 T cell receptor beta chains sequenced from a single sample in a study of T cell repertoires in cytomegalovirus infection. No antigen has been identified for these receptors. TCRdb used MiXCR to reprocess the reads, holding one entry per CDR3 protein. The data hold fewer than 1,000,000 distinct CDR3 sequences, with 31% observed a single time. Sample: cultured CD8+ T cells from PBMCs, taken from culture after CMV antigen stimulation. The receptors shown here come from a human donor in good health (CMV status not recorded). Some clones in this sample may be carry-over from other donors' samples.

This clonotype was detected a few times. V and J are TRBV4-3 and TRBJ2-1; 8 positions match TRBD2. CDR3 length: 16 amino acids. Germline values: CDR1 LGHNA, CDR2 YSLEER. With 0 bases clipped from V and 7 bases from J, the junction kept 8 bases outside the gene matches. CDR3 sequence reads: CASSQDRGSGDNEQFF. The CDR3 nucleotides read TGCGCCAGCAGCCAAGATAGAGGTAGCGGGGATAATGAGCAGTTCTTC.

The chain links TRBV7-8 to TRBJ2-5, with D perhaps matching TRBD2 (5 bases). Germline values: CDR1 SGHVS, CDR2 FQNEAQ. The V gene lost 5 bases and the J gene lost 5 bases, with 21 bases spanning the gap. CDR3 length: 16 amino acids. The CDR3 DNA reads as TGTGCCAGCAGCCAGCCCGGGGTTGGTATTGGGGAGACCCAGTACTTC. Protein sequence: CASSQPGVGIGETQYF.

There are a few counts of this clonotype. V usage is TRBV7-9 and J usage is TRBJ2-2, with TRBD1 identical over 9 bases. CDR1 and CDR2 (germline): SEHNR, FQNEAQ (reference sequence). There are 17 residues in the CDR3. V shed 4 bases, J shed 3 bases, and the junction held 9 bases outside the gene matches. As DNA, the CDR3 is TGTGCCAGCAGCTACCACATCCGACAGGGGGACACCGGGGAGCTGTTTTTT. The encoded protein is CASSYHIRQGDTGELFF.

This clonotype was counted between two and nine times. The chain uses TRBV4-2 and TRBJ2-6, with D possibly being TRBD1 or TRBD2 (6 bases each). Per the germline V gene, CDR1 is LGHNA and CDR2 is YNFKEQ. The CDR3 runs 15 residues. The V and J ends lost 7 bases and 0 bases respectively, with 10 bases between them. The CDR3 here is CASTGGVSGANVLTF. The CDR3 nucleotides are TGTGCCAGCACCGGGGGCGTCTCTGGGGCCAACGTCCTGACTTTC.

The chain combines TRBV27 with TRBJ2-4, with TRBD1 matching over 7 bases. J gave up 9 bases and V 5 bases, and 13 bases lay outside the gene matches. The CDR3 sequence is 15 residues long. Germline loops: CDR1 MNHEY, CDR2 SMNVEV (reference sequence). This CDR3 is CASSLTGVGVGIQYF. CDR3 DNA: TGTGCCAGCAGTCTAACAGGGGTCGGGGTCGGCATTCAGTACTTC.

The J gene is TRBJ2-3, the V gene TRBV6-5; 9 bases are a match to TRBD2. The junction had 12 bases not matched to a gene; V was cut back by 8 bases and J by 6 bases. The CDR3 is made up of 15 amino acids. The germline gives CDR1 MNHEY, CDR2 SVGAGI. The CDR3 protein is CASFSGTSLWDTQYF. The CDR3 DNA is TGTGCCAGCTTTTCCGGGACTAGCCTGTGGGATACGCAGTATTTT.

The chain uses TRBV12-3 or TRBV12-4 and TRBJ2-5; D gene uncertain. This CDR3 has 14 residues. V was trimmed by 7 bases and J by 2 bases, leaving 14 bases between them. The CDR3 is CASTPDEAQETQYF. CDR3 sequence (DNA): TGTGCCAGCACCCCCGACGAAGCACAAGAGACCCAGTACTTC.

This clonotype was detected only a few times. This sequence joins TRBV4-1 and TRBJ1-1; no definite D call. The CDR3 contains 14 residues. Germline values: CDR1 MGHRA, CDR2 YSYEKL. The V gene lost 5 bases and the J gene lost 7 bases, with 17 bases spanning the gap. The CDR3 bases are TGCGCCAGCAGCTACAAGATAGGAAGTAGTGAAGCTTTCTTT. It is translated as CASSYKIGSSEAFF.

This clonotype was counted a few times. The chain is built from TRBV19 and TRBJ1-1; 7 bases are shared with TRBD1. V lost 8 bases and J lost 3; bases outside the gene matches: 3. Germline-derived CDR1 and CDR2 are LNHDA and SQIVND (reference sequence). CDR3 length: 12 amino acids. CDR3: CASQQGYTEAFF. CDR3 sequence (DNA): TGTGCCAGTCAACAGGGGTACACTGAAGCTTTCTTT.

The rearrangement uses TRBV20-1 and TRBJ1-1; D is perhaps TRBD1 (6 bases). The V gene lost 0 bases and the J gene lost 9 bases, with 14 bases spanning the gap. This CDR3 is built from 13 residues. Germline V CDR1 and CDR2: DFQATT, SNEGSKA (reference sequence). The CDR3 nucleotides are TGCAGTGCTAGAGATATGGAGGGGGGAAAAGCTTTCTTT. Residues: CSARDMEGGKAFF.

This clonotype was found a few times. CDR3 residues: CASSFSRSRQETQYF. CDR3 nucleotides: TGTGCCAGCAGCTTTTCTCGGAGCAGACAAGAGACCCAGTACTTC. The rearrangement uses TRBV7-9 and TRBJ2-5; the D is unclear. CDR1 is SEHNR, CDR2 FQNEAQ, per germline (reference sequence). V was pared by 3 bases and J by 2 bases, with 13 bases between. This CDR3 spans 15 amino acids.

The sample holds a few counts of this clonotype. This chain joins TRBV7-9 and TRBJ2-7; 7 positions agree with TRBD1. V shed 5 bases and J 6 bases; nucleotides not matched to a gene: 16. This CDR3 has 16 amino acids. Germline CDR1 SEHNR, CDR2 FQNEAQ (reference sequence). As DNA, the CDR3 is TGTGCCAGCAGCCCGAGGACAGGTCCCTTCTCTCGCGAGCAGTACTTC. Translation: CASSPRTGPFSREQYF.

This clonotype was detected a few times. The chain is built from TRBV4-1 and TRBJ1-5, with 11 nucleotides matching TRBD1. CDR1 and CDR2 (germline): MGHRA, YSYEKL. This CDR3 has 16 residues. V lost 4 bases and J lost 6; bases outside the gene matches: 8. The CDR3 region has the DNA TGCGCCAGCAGCCCGCAGGACAGGGGGCCGGGTCAGCCCCAGCATTTT. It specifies CASSPQDRGPGQPQHF.

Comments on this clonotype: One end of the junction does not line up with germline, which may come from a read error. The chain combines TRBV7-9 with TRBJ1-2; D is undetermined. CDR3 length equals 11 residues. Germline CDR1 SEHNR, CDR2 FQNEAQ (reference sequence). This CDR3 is CASSLELTFNF. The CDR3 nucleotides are TGTGCCAGCAGCTTAGAGCTGACATTTAACTTC. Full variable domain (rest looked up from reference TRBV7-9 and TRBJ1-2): DTGVSQNPRHKITKRGQNVTFRCDPISEHNRLYWYRQTLGQGPEFLTYFQNEAQLEKSRLLSDRFSAERPKGSFSTLEIQRTEQGDSAMYLCASSLELTFNFGSGTRLTVV.

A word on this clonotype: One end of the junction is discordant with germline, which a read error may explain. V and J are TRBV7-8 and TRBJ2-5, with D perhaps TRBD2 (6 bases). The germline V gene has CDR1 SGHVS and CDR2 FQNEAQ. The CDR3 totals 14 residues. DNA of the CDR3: TGTGCCAGCAGCTTAAGGACTATTGAAGAGACCAAGTACTTC. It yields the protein CASSLRTIEETKYF.

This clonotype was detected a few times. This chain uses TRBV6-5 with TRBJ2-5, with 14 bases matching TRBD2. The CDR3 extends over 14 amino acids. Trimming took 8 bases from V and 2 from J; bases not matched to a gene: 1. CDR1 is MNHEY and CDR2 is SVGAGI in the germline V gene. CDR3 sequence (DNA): TGTGCCAGCGGGACTAGCGGGGGTCAAGAGACCCAGTACTTC. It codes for CASGTSGGQETQYF.

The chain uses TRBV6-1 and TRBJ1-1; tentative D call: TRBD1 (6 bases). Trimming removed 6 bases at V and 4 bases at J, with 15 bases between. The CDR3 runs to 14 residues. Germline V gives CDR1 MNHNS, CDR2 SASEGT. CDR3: CASSPRTGITEAFF. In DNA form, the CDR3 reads TGTGCCAGCAGCCCTCGTACAGGGATCACTGAAGCTTTCTTT.

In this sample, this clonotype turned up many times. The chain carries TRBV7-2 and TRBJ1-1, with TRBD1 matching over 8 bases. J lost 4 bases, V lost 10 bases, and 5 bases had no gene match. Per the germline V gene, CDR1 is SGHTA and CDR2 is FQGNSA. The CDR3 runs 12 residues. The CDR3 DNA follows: TGTGCCATACGGACAGGGCCCACTGAAGCTTTCTTT. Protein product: CAIRTGPTEAFF.

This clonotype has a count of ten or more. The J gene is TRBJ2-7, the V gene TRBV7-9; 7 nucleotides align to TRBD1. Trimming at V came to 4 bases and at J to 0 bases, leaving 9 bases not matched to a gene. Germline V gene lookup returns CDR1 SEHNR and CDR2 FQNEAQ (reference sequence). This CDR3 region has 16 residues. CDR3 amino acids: CASSSPTGSSSYEQYV. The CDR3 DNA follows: TGTGCCAGCAGCTCACCGACAGGGTCAAGCTCCTACGAGCAGTACGTC.

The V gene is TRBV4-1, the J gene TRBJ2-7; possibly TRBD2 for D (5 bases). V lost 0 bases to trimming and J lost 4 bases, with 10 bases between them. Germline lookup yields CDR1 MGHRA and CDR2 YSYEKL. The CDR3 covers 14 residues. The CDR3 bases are TGCGCCAGCAGCCAAGATCGTCGGGGATACGAGCAGTACGTC. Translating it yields CASSQDRRGYEQYV.